Detailed here is one T cell receptor (beta chain). This sample stems from a study of cytomegalovirus exposure and HLA in healthy donors. The length of the CDR3 is 15 residues. The V gene's germline CDR1 is MNHNY and CDR2 SVGAGI (reference sequence). Unrecorded immune exposure was likely among donors, who were nominally healthy when sampled. In the PCR, 60 Vbeta and 13 Jbeta primers were used. The table came from immunoSEQ multiplex PCR; TCRdb's copy has only in-frame clones and leaves some out. Of about 180,000 clones in the sample, 75% to 85% were seen once. The sequenced sample consisted of PBMCs. This chain joins TRBV6-6 and TRBJ2-5; the match to TRBD1 covers 7 bases. The J call may be wrong; the DNA end is better matched by TRBJ2-7. This TCR was recovered from a man aged 18 to 30 in good health and CMV-seronegative. This CDR3 reads CASSYSGQDSYEQYF. CDR3 sequence (DNA): TGTGCCAGCAGTTACTCCGGACAGGACTCCTACGAGCAGTACTTC.